The present T cell receptor (beta chain) was sequenced within a study of T cells in tuberculosis. Produced via immunoSEQ multiplex PCR; TCRdb's table is partial and in-frame only. The table lists some 31,000 clones, just over 90% of them singletons. In its sample, this clone was seen once. The target antigen is unknown. This CDR3 has 15 residues. CDR1 is SGHTA, CDR2 FQGNSA, per germline. After removal of 4 bases from V and 1 base from J, the junction contained 7 bases not matched to a gene. Study-level points and caveats: GMM-specific TCRs were nearer to active tuberculosis alpha repertoires, suggesting expansion. Selection depended on which cryopreserved specimens were available. Shorter CDR3-alpha in active tuberculosis partly drove smaller distances.

V and J are TRBV7-2 and TRBJ2-7; 7 positions agree with TRBD1. The origin of this receptor is a donor aged 10-29 years with latent tuberculosis or without tuberculosis infection. Sample: PBMCs. CDR3 in amino acids: CASSYTGALSYEQYF. Here the CDR3 DNA reads TGTGCCAGCAGCTACACAGGGGCCTTATCCTACGAGCAGTACTTC.